Many counts were recorded for the clone carrying this TCR beta chain. Its antigen is not known. The record originates from a study of early T cells in non-severe SARS-CoV-2 infection. Study overall: Chains were not paired, and sequencing was done on bulk RNA from unsorted whole blood. Whole-study findings and limits: Using VDJdb, the matching emphasized anti-spike CD8 responses while missing private and CD4 specificities.

Deletions cut 2 bases from V and 2 bases from J, with 11 bases between. CDR1 and CDR2 from the germline V gene are WSHSY and SAAADI. This CDR3 comprises 15 residues. Unique molecular identifiers were attached to individual cDNA molecules. One entry per CDR3 protein, called by TCRdb with MiXCR from the 5' RACE reads. The sample contains tens of thousands of distinct CDR3 sequences, approximately 4.5% of which appear only once. The sequence was obtained from an adult who was a healthcare worker with PCR-confirmed SARS-CoV-2 infection or an uninfected control (not recorded which). V usage is TRBV10-2 and J usage is TRBJ2-3; no reliable D call. Sequenced material: whole blood. The CDR3 DNA reads as TGCGCCAGCAGTGAGGGAACCCTACCCACAGATACGCAGTATTTT. This translates into CASSEGTLPTDTQYF.